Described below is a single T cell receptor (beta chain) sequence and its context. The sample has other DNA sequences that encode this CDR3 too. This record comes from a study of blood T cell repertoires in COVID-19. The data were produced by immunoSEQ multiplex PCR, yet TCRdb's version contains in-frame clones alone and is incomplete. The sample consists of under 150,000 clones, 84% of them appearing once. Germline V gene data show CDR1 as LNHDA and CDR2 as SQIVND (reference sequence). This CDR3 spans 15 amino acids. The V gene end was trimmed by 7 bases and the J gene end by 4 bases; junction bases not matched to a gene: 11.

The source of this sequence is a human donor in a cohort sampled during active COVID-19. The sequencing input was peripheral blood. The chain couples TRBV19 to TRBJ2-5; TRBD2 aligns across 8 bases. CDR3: CASKGGAGGRETQYF. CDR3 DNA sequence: TGTGCCAGTAAGGGGGGCGCGGGGGGTCGAGAGACCCAGTACTTC.